This T cell receptor (beta chain) comes out of a study of T cells after posttransplantation cyclophosphamide. Study-level findings and limits: Later blood repertoires were often dominated by clones from the donor CD8+ memory compartment. TRB overlap between skin or GI tissue T cells and blood was limited. TRB clonality was highly associated with recipient CMV seropositivity and reactivation.

Germline CDR1 reads SGHTA; CDR2 reads FQGNSA. V gave up 5 bases and J gave up 3 bases; unmatched junction bases: 9. The CDR3 covers 16 residues. Sequenced by immunoSEQ multiplex PCR; TCRdb stores in-frame clones only, minus some. Observed in the sample are about 36,000 clones, none of them singletons. This clone was found many times. The antigen remains unidentified. Sequencing was performed on PBMCs. J is TRBJ2-7 and V is TRBV7-2; 11 nucleotides line up with TRBD2. The origin of this receptor is a girl aged 5-17 years in good health, CMV-negative, and a related stem cell transplant donor. The CDR3 sequence: CASSLSSLAGGYEQYF. The CDR3 coding sequence is TGTGCCAGCAGCCTCTCCTCCCTAGCGGGGGGCTACGAGCAGTACTTC.